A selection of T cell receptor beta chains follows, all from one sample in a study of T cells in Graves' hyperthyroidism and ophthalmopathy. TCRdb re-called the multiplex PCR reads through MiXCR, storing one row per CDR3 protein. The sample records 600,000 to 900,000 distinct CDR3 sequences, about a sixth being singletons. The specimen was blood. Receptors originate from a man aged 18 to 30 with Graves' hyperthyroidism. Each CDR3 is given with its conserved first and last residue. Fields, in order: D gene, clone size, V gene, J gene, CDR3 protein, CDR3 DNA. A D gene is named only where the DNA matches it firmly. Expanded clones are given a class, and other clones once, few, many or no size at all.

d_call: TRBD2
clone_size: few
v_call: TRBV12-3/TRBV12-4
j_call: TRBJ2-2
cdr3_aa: CASSFVLAGGPRTGELFF
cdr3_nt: TGTGCCAGCAGTTTTGTTCTAGCGGGAGGGCCGAGAACCGGGGAGCTGTTTTTT

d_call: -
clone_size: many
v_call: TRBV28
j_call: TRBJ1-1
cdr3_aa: CASSTQQGRNTEAFF
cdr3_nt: TGTGCCAGCAGTACGCAACAGGGAAGGAACACTGAAGCTTTCTTT

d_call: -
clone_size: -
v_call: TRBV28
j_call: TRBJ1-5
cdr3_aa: CASRASVNSNQPQHF
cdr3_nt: TGTGCCAGCAGGGCCTCCGTGAATAGCAATCAGCCCCAGCATTTT

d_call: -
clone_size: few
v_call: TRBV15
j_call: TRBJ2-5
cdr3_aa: CATVDSTRTQYF
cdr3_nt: TGTGCCACCGTGGATAGTACCAGGACCCAGTACTTC

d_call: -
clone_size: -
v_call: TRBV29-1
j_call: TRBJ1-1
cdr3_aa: CSVEDSRLWTEAFF
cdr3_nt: TGCAGCGTTGAAGACTCCCGGCTCTGGACTGAAGCTTTCTTT

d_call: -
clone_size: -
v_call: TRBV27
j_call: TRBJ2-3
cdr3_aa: CASSESVAYTQYF
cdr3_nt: TGTGCCAGCAGTGAATCTGTGGCGTATACGCAGTATTTT

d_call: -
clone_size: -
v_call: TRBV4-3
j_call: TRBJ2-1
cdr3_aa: CASSQDEPGKGNEQFF
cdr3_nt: TGCGCCAGCAGCCAAGATGAGCCGGGGAAAGGTAATGAGCAGTTCTTC

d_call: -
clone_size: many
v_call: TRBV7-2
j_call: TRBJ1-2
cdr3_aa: CASSPPGYGYTF
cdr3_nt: TGTGCCAGCAGCCCCCCTGGTTATGGCTACACCTTC

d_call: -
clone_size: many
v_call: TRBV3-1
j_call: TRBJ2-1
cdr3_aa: CASSQEVAYNEQFF
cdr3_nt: TGTGCCAGCAGCCAAGAGGTCGCCTACAATGAGCAGTTCTTC

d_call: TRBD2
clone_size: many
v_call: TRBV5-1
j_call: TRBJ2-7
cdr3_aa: CASSPGLAYEQYF
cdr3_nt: TGTGCCAGCAGCCCGGGACTAGCGTACGAGCAGTACTTC

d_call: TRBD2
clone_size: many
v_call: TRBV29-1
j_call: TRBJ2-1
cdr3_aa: CSVDYLAGGNEQFF
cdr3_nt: TGCAGCGTTGACTATCTAGCGGGCGGCAATGAGCAGTTCTTC

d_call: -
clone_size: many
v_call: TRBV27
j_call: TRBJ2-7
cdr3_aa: CASSIRGTSYEQYF
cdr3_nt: TGTGCCAGCAGCATCCGGGGGACGTCCTACGAGCAGTACTTC